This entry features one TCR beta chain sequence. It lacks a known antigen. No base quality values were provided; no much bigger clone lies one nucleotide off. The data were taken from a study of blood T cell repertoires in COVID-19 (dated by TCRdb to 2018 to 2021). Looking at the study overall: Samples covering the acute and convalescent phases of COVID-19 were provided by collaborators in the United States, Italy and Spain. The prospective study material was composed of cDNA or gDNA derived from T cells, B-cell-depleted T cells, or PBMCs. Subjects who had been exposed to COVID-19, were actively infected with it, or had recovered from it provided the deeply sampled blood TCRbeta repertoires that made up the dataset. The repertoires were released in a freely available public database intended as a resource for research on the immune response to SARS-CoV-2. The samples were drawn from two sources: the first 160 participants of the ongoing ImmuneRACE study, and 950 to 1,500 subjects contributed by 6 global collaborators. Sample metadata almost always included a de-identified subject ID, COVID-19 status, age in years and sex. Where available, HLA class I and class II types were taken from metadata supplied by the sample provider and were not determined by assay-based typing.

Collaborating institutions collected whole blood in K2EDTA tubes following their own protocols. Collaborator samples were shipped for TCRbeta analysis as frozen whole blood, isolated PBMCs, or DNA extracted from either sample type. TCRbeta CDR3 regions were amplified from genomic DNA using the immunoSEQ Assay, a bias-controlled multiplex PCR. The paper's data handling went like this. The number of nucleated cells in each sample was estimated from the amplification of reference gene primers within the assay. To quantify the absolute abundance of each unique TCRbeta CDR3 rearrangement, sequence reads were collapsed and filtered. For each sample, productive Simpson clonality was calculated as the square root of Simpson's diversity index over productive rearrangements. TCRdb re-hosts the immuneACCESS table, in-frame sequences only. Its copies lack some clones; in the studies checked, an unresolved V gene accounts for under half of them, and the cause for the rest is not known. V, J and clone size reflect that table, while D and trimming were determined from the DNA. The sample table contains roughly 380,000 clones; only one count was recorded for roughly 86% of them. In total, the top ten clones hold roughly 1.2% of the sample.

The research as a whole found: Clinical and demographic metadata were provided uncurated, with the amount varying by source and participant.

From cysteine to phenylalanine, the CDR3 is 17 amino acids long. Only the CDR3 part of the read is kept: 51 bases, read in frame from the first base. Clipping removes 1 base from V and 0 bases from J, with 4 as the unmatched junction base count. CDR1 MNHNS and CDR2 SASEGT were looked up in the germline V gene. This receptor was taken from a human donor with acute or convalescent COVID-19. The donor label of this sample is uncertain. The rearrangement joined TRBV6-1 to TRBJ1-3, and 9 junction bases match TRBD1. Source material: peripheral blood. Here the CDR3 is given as CASSEVTGGHSGNTIYF. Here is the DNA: TGTGCCAGCAGTGAAGTAACAGGGGGCCACTCTGGAAACACCATATATTTT.